This T cell receptor (beta chain) was sequenced during a study of cytomegalovirus exposure and HLA in healthy donors. The junction had 3 bases not matched to a gene; V was cut back by 4 bases and J by 4 bases. The CDR3 totals 13 residues. The germline gives CDR1 SGHRS, CDR2 YFSETQ. Points on this clone: The antigen is undetermined.

The PCR had 60 Vbeta and 13 Jbeta primers. Clones were sequenced by immunoSEQ multiplex PCR, and TCRdb holds only the in-frame ones, with some missing. The repertoire includes 100,000 to 150,000 clones, over 65% of them detected once, and around 3.6% sits in the top ten. Study-wide findings and caveats: In an earlier analysis, productive rearrangement rates for most beta V segments clustered near 87% or 30%. Analyses of presence and absence presupposed an approximately uniform sequencing depth across donors.

V gene TRBV5-1 combines with J gene TRBJ2-3; 7 positions match TRBD1. This sequence originates from a man aged 30 to 39 in good health and CMV-seronegative. Input material: PBMCs. The DNA of the CDR3 is TGCGCCAGCAGCGCGGACAGGTCAGATACGCAGTATTTT. Translated, it gives CASSADRSDTQYF.